This T cell receptor (beta chain) was captured by sequencing in a study of blood T cell repertoires in COVID-19. Study summary: Nucleic acid was either cDNA or gDNA, and it came from T cells, B-cell-depleted T cells, or PBMCs.

Per the original data handling: Amplification of reference gene primers provided the estimated nucleated cell counts. Sequenced by immunoSEQ multiplex PCR; TCRdb stores in-frame clones only, minus some. V and J calls and clone size are as listed in that table; D and trimming were resolved from the DNA. The sample consists of over 250,000 clones, around 85% of them appearing once. This clone has just one count. Trimming stripped 3 bases from V and 4 bases from J, with 6 bases between. The CDR3 has 13 amino acids. The chain is built from TRBV12-3 or TRBV12-4 and TRBJ1-4, with a tentative D call TRBD1 (5 bases). Sequencing used peripheral blood. This clonotype originated in a woman in her 70s with acute or convalescent COVID-19. CDR3 region: CASSLTDNEKLFF. The CDR3 nucleotides read TGTGCCAGCAGTTTGACAGATAATGAAAAACTGTTTTTT.